These 28 T cell receptor beta chains share one sample of origin, sequenced in a study of T cell responses to AZD1222 COVID-19 vaccine. Assay used: immunoSEQ multiplex PCR; TCRdb lists only in-frame clones, some missing. The sample carries over 100,000 clones, 75% to 90% recorded once. The sample consisted of peripheral blood, taken on day 0 of AZD1222 vaccination. All receptors derive from an adult in good health.

This rearrangement joins TRBV11-3 to TRBJ1-1; TRBD1 aligns across 8 bases. This CDR3 is built from 14 residues. With V trimmed by 5 bases and J by 0 bases, 2 bases remained unmatched. Germline CDR1 and CDR2: SGHNT and YENEEA. This CDR3 reads CASSTGGMNTEAFF. CDR3 in DNA: TGTGCCAGCAGCACAGGGGGAATGAACACTGAAGCTTTCTTT.

This chain connects TRBV5-8 to TRBJ2-2; D is unresolved. Trimming stripped 4 bases from V and 4 bases from J, with 14 bases between. The CDR3 totals 15 residues. CDR1 is SGHTS and CDR2 is YDEGEE in the germline V gene. The CDR3 loop is CASSLQSLGTGELFF. DNA for the CDR3: TGTGCCAGCAGCCTACAAAGTTTGGGCACCGGGGAGCTGTTTTTT.

The J gene is TRBJ2-3, the V gene TRBV2; D is unresolved. Germline values: CDR1 SNHLY, CDR2 FYNNEI. Trimming cost V 7 bases and J 5 bases, with 10 bases left between them. The CDR3 extends over 12 amino acids. The CDR3 spells CASTRQLDTQYF. The CDR3 DNA sequence: TGTGCCAGCACTAGACAATTAGATACGCAGTATTTT.

This clone was observed a few times. The chain is built from TRBV7-6 and TRBJ2-1, with D possibly being TRBD1 or TRBD2 (5 bases each). Trimming removed 5 bases at V and 4 bases at J, with 15 bases between. Per the germline V gene, CDR1 is SGHVS and CDR2 is FNYEAQ. The CDR3 spans 15 residues. In nucleotides, the CDR3 is TGTGCCAGCAGCGATCCGAGGGACCATTACAATGAGCAGTTCTTC. It codes for CASSDPRDHYNEQFF.

This CDR3 is CASSFDQTRGNTIYF. In DNA, the CDR3 is TGTGCCAGCAGCTTTGATCAGACGCGGGGAAACACCATATATTTT. This rearrangement joins TRBV5-5 to TRBJ1-3; D is undetermined. Germline lookup yields CDR1 SGHKS and CDR2 YYEKEE (reference sequence). Trimming cost V 2 bases and J 4 bases, with 13 bases left between them. This CDR3 comprises 15 residues.

The chain is built from TRBV28 and TRBJ1-5; weak D call: TRBD1 (6 bases). The CDR3 runs 12 residues. The V end was cut by 8 bases, the J end by 7 bases, with 12 bases between. Per the germline V gene, CDR1 is MDHEN and CDR2 is SYDVKM. The CDR3 reads CASSSGGQPQHF. DNA for the CDR3: TGTGCCAGCTCCTCTGGGGGCCAGCCCCAGCATTTT.

A single count supports this clone. The J gene is TRBJ2-7, the V gene TRBV5-6; no reliable D call. Germline-derived CDR1 and CDR2 are SGHDT and YYEEEE. With 0 bases removed from V and 3 bases from J, the gap between germline ends came to 10 bases. CDR3 size: 14 residues. CDR3: CASSLGRISYEQYF. In DNA, the CDR3 is TGTGCCAGCAGCTTGGGCAGGATCAGCTACGAGCAGTACTTC.

The chain is built from TRBV4-3 and TRBJ1-2; D uncertain. Trimming left V 4 bases short and J 4 bases short, with 16 bases between. The CDR3 extends over 15 amino acids. From germline, CDR1 is LGHNA and CDR2 YSLEER. CDR3: CASSPSQAVSYGYTF. CDR3 bases: TGCGCCAGCAGCCCCTCTCAGGCGGTTTCCTATGGCTACACCTTC.

As regards this clone: Other DNA sequences of this sample code for an identical CDR3. The rearrangement joins TRBV18 to TRBJ2-3; the D gene is possibly TRBD2 (6 bases). The CDR3 loop spans 15 amino acids. Germline CDR1 and CDR2: KGHSH and LQKENI. Trimming took off 1 base at V and 1 base at J, with 9 bases between the two ends. The CDR3 coding sequence is TGTGCCAGCTCACCACAGGCGGGACGCACAGATACGCAGTATTTT. The encoded protein is CASSPQAGRTDTQYF.

The V call is TRBV7-9, the J call TRBJ2-1; maybe TRBD2 (6 bases). The CDR3 is 13 residues long. V lost 3 bases and J lost 7, with 10 bases in between. CDR1 SEHNR and CDR2 FQNEAQ come from the germline V gene (reference sequence). Written as DNA, the CDR3 is TGTGCCAGCAGCTTTTCGGGGGAGAATGAGCAGTTCTTC. It codes for CASSFSGENEQFF.

The chain carries TRBV19 and TRBJ2-5; 12 positions agree with TRBD2. Germline-derived CDR1 and CDR2 are LNHDA and SQIVND (reference sequence). Germline trimming cut 7 bases from V and 5 bases from J; bases unmatched to any gene: 14. This CDR3 region has 17 residues. The CDR3 region has the DNA TGTGCCAGTACCTCACCGGGACTAGCGGGTATTGGGGAGACCCAGTACTTC. Amino acids: CASTSPGLAGIGETQYF.

This clone is medium-sized (0.01 to 0.1%) in the sample. The chain uses TRBV7-9 and TRBJ1-2; 10 bases agree with TRBD1. This CDR3 has 15 amino acids. Germline CDR1 is SEHNR and CDR2 is FQNEAQ (reference sequence). The J segment lost 4 bases and the V segment lost 4 bases, leaving 6 bases of the junction unmatched. CDR3 in amino acids: CASSSDRGRVYGYTF. The CDR3, as DNA: TGTGCCAGCAGCTCTGACAGGGGGCGTGTCTATGGCTACACCTTC.

This chain uses TRBV3-1 (or the pseudogene TRBV3-2) with TRBJ1-5; 7 bases match TRBD1. The junction had 10 bases not matched to a gene; V was cut back by 2 bases and J by 12 bases. Germline V gene lookup returns CDR1 LGHDT and CDR2 YNNKEL (reference sequence). This CDR3 has 14 residues. The CDR3 sequence: CASSQTGTANLQHF. In DNA form, the CDR3 reads TGTGCCAGCAGCCAAACCGGGACAGCGAATCTCCAGCATTTT.

This sequence joins TRBV27 and TRBJ1-1, with D unclear. CDR1 and CDR2 from the germline V gene are MNHEY and SMNVEV (reference sequence). Trimming stripped 8 bases from V and 2 bases from J, with 12 bases between. This CDR3 contains 13 residues. CDR3 DNA sequence: TGTGCCAGCGCTACCACAGCCAACACTGAAGCTTTCTTT. Amino acid sequence: CASATTANTEAFF.

The chain uses TRBV4-3 and TRBJ1-2; 8 nucleotides agree with TRBD1. The CDR3 length is 18 residues. The V gene's germline CDR1 is LGHNA and CDR2 YSLEER. The ends lost 2 bases at V and 7 bases at J; junction bases unmatched: 18. CDR3 sequence (DNA): TGCGCCAGCAGCCAACTAACCGGGACAGGCTTCACCCCAGGTGGCTACACCTTC. Its translation is CASSQLTGTGFTPGGYTF.

The chain's CDR3 is CASSIGRDTDTQYF. CDR3 DNA sequence: TGTGCCAGTAGTATAGGACGGGATACAGATACGCAGTATTTT. The chain joins TRBV19 to TRBJ2-3; maybe TRBD2 (5 bases). Per germline, CDR1 LNHDA and CDR2 SQIVND (reference sequence). CDR3 size: 14 residues. With 1 base removed from V and 3 bases from J, the gap between germline ends came to 8 bases. The whole variable domain, filled in from reference TRBV19 and TRBJ2-3, reads DGGITQSPKYLFRKEGQNVTLSCEQNLNHDAMYWYRQDPGQGLRLIYYSQIVNDFQKGDIAEGYSVSREKKESFPLTVTSAQKNPTAFYLCASSIGRDTDTQYFGPGTRLTVL.

The rearrangement joins TRBV7-2 to TRBJ2-3, with D unclear. The CDR3 spans 14 residues. CDR1 is SGHTA, CDR2 FQGNSA, per germline. Trimming removed 5 bases at V and 1 base at J, with 10 bases between. As DNA, the CDR3 is TGTGCCAGCAGCCGGTCCGGGCGCACAGATACGCAGTATTTT. Translated, it gives CASSRSGRTDTQYF.

V and J are TRBV7-9 and TRBJ2-7, with 9 positions matching TRBD1. V shed 5 bases, J shed 4 bases, and the junction held 9 bases outside the gene matches. Germline V gene sequence: CDR1 SEHNR, CDR2 FQNEAQ (reference sequence). The CDR3 contains 15 residues. The CDR3 loop reads CASSLGQGNSYEQYF. CDR3 bases: TGTGCCAGCAGCCTCGGACAGGGGAATTCGTACGAGCAGTACTTC.

This clone showed up just a few times. This chain connects TRBV4-2 to TRBJ2-1; 9 nucleotides align to TRBD2. Germline-derived CDR1 and CDR2 are LGHNA and YNFKEQ. This CDR3 is built from 15 residues. V trimming: 5 bases; J trimming: 8 bases; junction bases outside the gene matches: 10. CDR3 coding DNA: TGTGCCAGCAGCACCGCTAGCGGGACGCGGGATGAGCAGTTCTTC. This gives the protein CASSTASGTRDEQFF.

A few counts support this clone. The chain combines TRBV6-5 with TRBJ2-7, with unresolved D. CDR3 length equals 15 residues. Deletions cut 7 bases from V and 2 bases from J, with 18 bases between. Germline-derived CDR1 and CDR2 are MNHEY and SVGAGI. CDR3 DNA sequence: TGTGCCAGCACCCCAGGCCTCTCAGGAACCTACGAGCAGTACTTC. Protein product: CASTPGLSGTYEQYF.

J is TRBJ1-5 and V is TRBV7-9, with D hard to call. Germline CDR1 SEHNR, CDR2 FQNEAQ (reference sequence). The CDR3 covers 15 residues. The V end was cut by 5 bases, the J end by 0 bases, with 11 bases between. The CDR3 is CASSEKGDSNQPQHF. CDR3 bases: TGTGCCAGCAGCGAGAAAGGCGATAGCAATCAGCCCCAGCATTTT.

This clone was counted a single time. The chain employs TRBV9 and TRBJ1-5; D not resolved. Germline V gene data show CDR1 as SGDLS and CDR2 as YYNGEE. Trimming cost V 4 bases and J 4 bases, with 12 bases left between them. The CDR3 sequence is 14 residues long. CDR3 amino acids: CASSKGMSNQPQHF. The CDR3 coding sequence is TGTGCCAGCAGCAAAGGGATGAGTAATCAGCCCCAGCATTTT.

The V and J genes are TRBV2 and TRBJ1-2, with 7 nucleotides matching TRBD1. Germline trimming cut 1 base from V and 4 bases from J; bases unmatched to any gene: 6. This CDR3 is built from 15 residues. CDR1 SNHLY and CDR2 FYNNEI come from the germline V gene. The CDR3 loop is CASSEDRGPLYGYTF. For the CDR3, the DNA is TGTGCCAGCAGTGAAGACAGGGGACCCCTCTATGGCTACACCTTC. Filled out from reference TRBV2 and TRBJ1-2, the complete variable domain reads EPEVTQTPSHQVTQMGQEVILRCVPISNHLYFYWYRQILGQKVEFLVSFYNNEISEKSEIFDDQFSVERPDGSNFTLKIRSTKLEDSAMYFCASSEDRGPLYGYTFGSGTRLTVV.

On this clone: An end of the junction differs from the germline gene, which may be a read error. The chain has TRBV3-1 (or the pseudogene TRBV3-2) and TRBJ1-3; no clear D gene. CDR3 length equals 12 residues. Germline loops: CDR1 LGHDT, CDR2 YNNKEL (reference sequence). CDR3 DNA: TGTGCCAGCAACCAAAGGGGAAACACCATATATTTT. Translated, it gives CASNQRGNTIYF.

This chain links TRBV7-6 with TRBJ2-1; 7 positions agree with TRBD1. The CDR3 extends over 15 amino acids. Germline V CDR1 and CDR2: SGHVS, FNYEAQ. Trimming cost V 1 base and J 9 bases; bases outside gene matches: 9. The CDR3 region has the DNA TGTGCCAGCAGCTTAGGACAGGGCATTGGCGGTGAGCAGTTCTTC. Encoded protein: CASSLGQGIGGEQFF. The full variable domain, rest sourced from reference TRBV7-6 and TRBJ2-1, is GAGVSQSPRYKVTKRGQDVALRCDPISGHVSLYWYRQALGQGPEFLTYFNYEAQQDKSGLPNDRFSAERPEGSISTLTIQRTEQRDSAMYRCASSLGQGIGGEQFFGPGTRLTVL.

The V call is TRBV29-1, the J call TRBJ1-5; possibly TRBD1 for D (6 bases). Germline loops: CDR1 SQVTM, CDR2 ANQGSEA. The CDR3 is made up of 14 amino acids. V lost 4 bases and J 6 bases, leaving 16 bases between the germline ends. CDR3 amino acids: CSVGASGASQPQHF. CDR3 nucleotides: TGCAGCGTTGGGGCTTCAGGGGCTAGTCAGCCCCAGCATTTT.

The chain employs TRBV5-1 and TRBJ2-2, with D tentatively TRBD1 (6 bases). The CDR3 sequence is 15 residues long. Germline CDR1 and CDR2: SGHRS and YFSETQ. The ends were cut back, 4 bases at V and 5 bases at J, with 15 bases in the middle. CDR3 nucleotides: TGCGCCAGCAGCGTAGGGGGAATGGGAACCGGGGAGCTGTTTTTT. Translation gives CASSVGGMGTGELFF.

The V gene is TRBV28, the J gene TRBJ2-1; a weak D match, TRBD2 (6 bases). V gave up 3 bases and J gave up 5 bases, with 20 bases separating them. The length of the CDR3 is 17 residues. Germline loops: CDR1 MDHEN, CDR2 SYDVKM. CDR3 region: CASSLYPRRREDNEQFF. DNA for the CDR3: TGTGCCAGCAGTTTGTACCCTCGGCGGAGGGAGGACAATGAGCAGTTCTTC.